This TCR beta chain was sequenced in a study of T cell responses to AZD1222 COVID-19 vaccine. Findings of the study overall: Among vaccine-associated CD4 TCRs, coverage spanned spike, with dominance at 160-218 and 743-854. Seropositive AZD1222 recipients at baseline numbered only five to seven. It should be noted that donors were predominantly white British and more often female, and clonal diversity was possibly underestimated. Nearly half of the spike-specific TCRs reportedly recognize variant regions that carry no mutations.

This clone has just a few counts. Its antigen remains unidentified. With 6 bases removed from V and 6 bases from J, the gap between germline ends came to 21 bases. Germline lookup yields CDR1 SSHAT and CDR2 FNYEAQ (reference sequence). This CDR3 is 16 amino acids long. Generated by immunoSEQ multiplex PCR, the TCRdb table keeps only in-frame clones and is missing some. The sample yields about 70,000 clones, 85% seen once. The sequence was collected from an adult in good health. The V call is TRBV7-7, the J call TRBJ2-1; tentatively, D is TRBD2 (6 bases). Sequencing was performed on peripheral blood, taken on day 0 of AZD1222 vaccination. CDR3 coding DNA: TGTGCCAGCAGTCAAAGCCCGGCGGTGGGGGGCAATGAGCAGTTCTTC. This codes for CASSQSPAVGGNEQFF.